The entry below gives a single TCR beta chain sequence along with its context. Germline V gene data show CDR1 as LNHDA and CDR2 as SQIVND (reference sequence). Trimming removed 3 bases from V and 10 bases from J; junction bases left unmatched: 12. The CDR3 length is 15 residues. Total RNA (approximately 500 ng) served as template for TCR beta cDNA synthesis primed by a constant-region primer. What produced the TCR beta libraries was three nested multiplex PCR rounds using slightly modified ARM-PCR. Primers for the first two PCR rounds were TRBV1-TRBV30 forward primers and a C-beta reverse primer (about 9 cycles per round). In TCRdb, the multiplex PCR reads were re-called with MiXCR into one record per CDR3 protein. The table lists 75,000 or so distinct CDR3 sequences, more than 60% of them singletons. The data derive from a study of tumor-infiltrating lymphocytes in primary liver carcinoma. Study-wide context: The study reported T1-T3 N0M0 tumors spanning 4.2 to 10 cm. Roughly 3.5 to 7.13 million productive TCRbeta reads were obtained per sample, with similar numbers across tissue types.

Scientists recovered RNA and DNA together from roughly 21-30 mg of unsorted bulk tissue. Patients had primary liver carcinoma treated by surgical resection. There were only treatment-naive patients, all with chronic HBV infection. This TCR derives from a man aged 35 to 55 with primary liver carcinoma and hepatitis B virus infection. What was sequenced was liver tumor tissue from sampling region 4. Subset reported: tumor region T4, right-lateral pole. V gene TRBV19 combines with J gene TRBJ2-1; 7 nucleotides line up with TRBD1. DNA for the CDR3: TGTGCCAGTAGTATTAAGAGACAGGGATCTTTCGAGCAGTTCTTC. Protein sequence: CASSIKRQGSFEQFF.